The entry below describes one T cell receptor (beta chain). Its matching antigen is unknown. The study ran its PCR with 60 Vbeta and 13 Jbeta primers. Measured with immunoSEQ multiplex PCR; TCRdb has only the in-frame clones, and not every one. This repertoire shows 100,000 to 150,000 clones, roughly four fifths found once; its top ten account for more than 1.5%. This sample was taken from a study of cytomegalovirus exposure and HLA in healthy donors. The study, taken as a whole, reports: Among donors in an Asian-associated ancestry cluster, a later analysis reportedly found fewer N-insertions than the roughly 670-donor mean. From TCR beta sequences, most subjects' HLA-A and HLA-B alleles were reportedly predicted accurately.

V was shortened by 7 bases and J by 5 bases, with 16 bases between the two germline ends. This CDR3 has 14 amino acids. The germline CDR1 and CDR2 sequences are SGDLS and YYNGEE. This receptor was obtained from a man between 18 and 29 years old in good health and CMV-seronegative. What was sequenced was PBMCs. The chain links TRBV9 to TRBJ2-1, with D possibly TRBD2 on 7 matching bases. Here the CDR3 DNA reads TGTGCCAGCGGGAAGGGGGGGGGAAACAATGAGCAGTTCTTC. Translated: CASGKGGGNNEQFF.